This TCR beta chain was profiled in a study of CD8 T cells in Susac syndrome. Reverse transcription used 0.5 to 1 ug RNA and random hexamers. TCRdb recomputed calls from the immunoSEQ multiplex PCR reads with MiXCR, one row per CDR3 protein. Among 100,000 to 150,000 distinct CDR3 sequences listed, 90% to 95% were seen once. CDR1 is DFQATT and CDR2 is SNEGSKA in the germline V gene (reference sequence). CDR3 size: 12 residues. V was shortened by 5 bases and J by 4 bases, with 9 bases between the two germline ends. Negative magnetic isolation gave CD8+ and CD4+ cells; FACS enriched CD8+ TEMRA. The clonotype comes from a human donor in good health. The chain combines TRBV20-1 with TRBJ1-5; a possible D gene is TRBD1 (5 bases). Sample: CD4+ T cells from PBMCs. CDR3 coding DNA: TGCAGTGCTGGGGACGGGAATCAGCCCCAGCATTTT. The encoded protein is CSAGDGNQPQHF.